One and the same sample provided the 9 T cell receptor beta chains below, sequenced in a study of blood T cells in healthy people across ages. A second roughly 6 to 12 cycle PCR used barcoded and J-beta primers. From the 5' RACE reads, TCRdb called clonotypes with MiXCR, one entry per CDR3 protein. Counted here are around 970,000 distinct CDR3 sequences, roughly half occurring once; the ten biggest clones make up roughly a fifth. Sequencing was carried out using blood. These receptors all come from a woman in her fifties or sixties in good health.

The chain combines TRBV11-2 with TRBJ2-1; possibly TRBD2 for D (5 bases). From germline, CDR1 is SGHAT and CDR2 FQNNGV. This CDR3 region has 13 residues. Trimming took off 6 bases at V and 9 bases at J, with 15 bases between the two ends. The CDR3 loop reads CASSLERYGEQFF. DNA of the CDR3: TGTGCCAGCAGTCTCGAGCGGTACGGTGAGCAGTTCTTC.

In this sample, this clonotype turned up a few times. The J gene is TRBJ2-7, the V gene TRBV7-8, with D unresolved. This CDR3 has 14 amino acids. The V and J ends lost 0 bases and 4 bases respectively, with 10 bases between them. CDR1 SGHVS and CDR2 FQNEAQ come from the germline V gene. CDR3 coding DNA: TGTGCCAGCAGCTTAGCGGTGCTGAGTTACGAGCAGTACTTC. It translates to CASSLAVLSYEQYF. Full variable domain (outside the CDR3, taken from reference TRBV7-8 and TRBJ2-7): GAGVSQSPRYKVAKRGQDVALRCDPISGHVSLFWYQQALGQGPEFLTYFQNEAQLDKSGLPSDRFFAERPEGSVSTLKIQRTQQEDSAVYLCASSLAVLSYEQYFGPGTRLTVT.

CDR3 DNA sequence: TGTGCCAGCAGTTACCTTGAAGACCTTAAAAACATTCAGTACTTC. It translates to CASSYLEDLKNIQYF. This chain connects TRBV6-2 or TRBV6-3 to TRBJ2-4; D is uncertain. Germline V gene data show CDR1 as MNHEY and CDR2 as SVGEGT. The germline V and J ends were trimmed by 2 bases and 4 bases, with 12 bases remaining between them. This CDR3 has 15 amino acids.

V is TRBV7-9 and J is TRBJ2-3; D perhaps matches TRBD2 (6 bases). CDR1 and CDR2 from the germline V gene are SEHNR and FQNEAQ (reference sequence). The CDR3 covers 14 residues. The ends were cut back, 2 bases at V and 2 bases at J, with 8 bases in the middle. The CDR3 coding sequence is TGTGCCAGCAGCTTATGGGGGGACACAGATACGCAGTATTTT. Residues: CASSLWGDTDTQYF.

This clonotype was observed a handful of times. The rearrangement links TRBV9 to TRBJ2-1; D is ambiguous. The ends were cut back, 1 base at V and 9 bases at J, with 2 bases in the middle. Germline CDR1 and CDR2: SGDLS and YYNGEE. The CDR3 totals 10 residues. CDR3 in amino acids: CASSVPEQFF. The CDR3 DNA reads TGTGCCAGCAGCGTACCTGAGCAGTTCTTC. Supplemented by reference TRBV9 and TRBJ2-1, the full variable domain reads DSGVTQTPKHLITATGQRVTLRCSPRSGDLSVYWYQQSLDQGLQFLIQYYNGEERAKGNILERFSAQQFPDLHSELNLSSLELGDSALYFCASSVPEQFFGPGTRLTVL.

This chain joins TRBV5-6 and TRBJ2-3; D not certain. With 9 bases removed from V and 0 bases from J, the gap between germline ends came to 14 bases. Per the germline V gene, CDR1 is SGHDT and CDR2 is YYEEEE. The CDR3 is 14 residues long. DNA for the CDR3: TGTGCCACCACAGACAAAGCTAGCACAGATACGCAGTATTTT. This translates into CATTDKASTDTQYF. Using reference TRBV5-6 and TRBJ2-3 for the parts outside the CDR3, the full variable domain is DAGVTQSPTHLIKTRGQQVTLRCSPKSGHDTVSWYQQALGQGPQFIFQYYEEEERQRGNFPDRFSGHQFPNYSSELNVNALLLGDSALYLCATTDKASTDTQYFGPGTRLTVL.

This rearrangement joins TRBV30 to TRBJ2-7; D tentatively fits TRBD1 or TRBD2 (6 bases each). The germline CDR1 and CDR2 sequences are GTSNPN and SVGIG (reference sequence). This CDR3 is built from 14 residues. The V and J ends lost 4 bases and 0 bases respectively, with 13 bases between them. The chain's CDR3 is CAWTGGGLSYEQYF. DNA for the CDR3: TGTGCCTGGACGGGTGGGGGGCTCTCCTACGAGCAGTACTTC.

The rearrangement joins TRBV20-1 to TRBJ2-1; TRBD2 aligns across 12 bases. The J call may be mistaken, given a closer DNA end match to TRBJ2-7. CDR1 is DFQATT and CDR2 is SNEGSKA in the germline V gene (reference sequence). This CDR3 contains 16 residues. CDR3 sequence (DNA): TGCAGTGCTAGAGCGACTAGCGGGAGTTCCTACAATGAGCAGTACTTC. Encoded protein: CSARATSGSSYNEQYF.

The chain recombines TRBV20-1 with TRBJ2-1; possible D gene TRBD2, 6 bases. CDR1 and CDR2 (germline): DFQATT, SNEGSKA (reference sequence). The CDR3 totals 14 residues. The V gene lost 6 bases and the J gene lost 4 bases, with 16 bases spanning the gap. CDR3 coding DNA: TGCAGTGCCCTAGCGTTCCCCAATTACAATGAGCAGTTCTTC. Translated: CSALAFPNYNEQFF.